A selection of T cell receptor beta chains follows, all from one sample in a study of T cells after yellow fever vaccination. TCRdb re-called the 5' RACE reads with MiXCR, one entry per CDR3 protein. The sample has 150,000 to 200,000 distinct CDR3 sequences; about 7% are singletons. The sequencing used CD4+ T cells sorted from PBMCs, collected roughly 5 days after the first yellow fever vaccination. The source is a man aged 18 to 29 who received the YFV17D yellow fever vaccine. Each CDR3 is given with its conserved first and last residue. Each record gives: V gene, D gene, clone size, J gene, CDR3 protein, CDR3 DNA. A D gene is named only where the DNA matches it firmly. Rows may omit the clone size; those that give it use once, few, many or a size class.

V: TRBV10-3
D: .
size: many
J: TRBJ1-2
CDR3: CAIRGALNYGYTF
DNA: TGTGCCATCAGAGGGGCCCTGAACTATGGCTACACCTTC

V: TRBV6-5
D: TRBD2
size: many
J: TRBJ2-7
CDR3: CASSYTTSGVYEQYF
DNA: TGTGCCAGCAGCTACACGACTAGCGGGGTATACGAGCAGTACTTC

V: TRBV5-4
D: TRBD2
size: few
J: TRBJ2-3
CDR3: CASSSQRGADTQYF
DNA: TGTGCCAGCAGCTCCCAGCGGGGGGCCGATACGCAGTATTTT

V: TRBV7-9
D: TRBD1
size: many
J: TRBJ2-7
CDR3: CASSFIGQGRTYEQYF
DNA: TGTGCCAGCAGCTTTATTGGACAGGGGCGGACCTACGAGCAGTACTTC

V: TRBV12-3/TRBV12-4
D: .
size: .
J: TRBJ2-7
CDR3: CASHRDGAYEQYF
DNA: TGTGCCAGCCACCGGGACGGGGCCTACGAGCAGTACTTC

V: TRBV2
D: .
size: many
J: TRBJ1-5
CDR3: CASWAGGINQPQHF
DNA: TGTGCCAGCTGGGCGGGGGGCATCAATCAGCCCCAGCATTTT

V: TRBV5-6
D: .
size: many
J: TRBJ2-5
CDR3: CASSLGVVETQYF
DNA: TGTGCCAGCAGCTTGGGGGTAGTGGAGACCCAGTACTTC

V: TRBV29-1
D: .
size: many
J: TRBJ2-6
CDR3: CSVDGQSGANVLTF
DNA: TGCAGCGTGGATGGACAGTCTGGGGCCAACGTCCTGACTTTC

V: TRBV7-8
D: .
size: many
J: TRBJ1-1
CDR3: CASSTQRAGGHTEAFF
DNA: TGTGCCAGCAGCACACAGAGGGCCGGGGGTCACACTGAAGCTTTCTTT

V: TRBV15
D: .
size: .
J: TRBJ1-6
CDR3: CATSREANYNSPLHF
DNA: TGTGCCACCAGCAGGGAGGCAAACTATAATTCACCCCTCCACTTT

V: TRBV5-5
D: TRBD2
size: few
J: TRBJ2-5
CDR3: CASSRTSGSPLYQETQYF
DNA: TGTGCCAGCAGCAGGACTAGCGGGAGCCCTTTGTACCAAGAGACCCAGTACTTC

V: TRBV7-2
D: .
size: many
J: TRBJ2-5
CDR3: CASSRGPGETQYF
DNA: TGTGCCAGCAGCCGGGGACCGGGAGAGACCCAGTACTTC

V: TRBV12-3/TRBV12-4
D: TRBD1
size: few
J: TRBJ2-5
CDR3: CASSARDRDKETQYF
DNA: TGTGCCAGCAGTGCGAGGGACAGGGACAAAGAGACCCAGTACTTC

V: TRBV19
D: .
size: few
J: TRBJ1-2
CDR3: CASSSTDRYGYTF
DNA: TGTGCCAGTAGTTCGACAGACCGCTATGGCTACACCTTC

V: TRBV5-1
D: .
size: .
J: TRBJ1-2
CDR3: CASRERENYGYTF
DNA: TGCGCCAGCAGAGAGAGGGAAAACTATGGCTACACCTTC

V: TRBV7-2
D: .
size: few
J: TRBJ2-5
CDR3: CASSLDGGQETQYF
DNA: TGTGCCAGCAGCTTAGACGGGGGCCAAGAGACCCAGTACTTC

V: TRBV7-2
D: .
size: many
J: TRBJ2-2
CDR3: CASSPPRGHRTGELFF
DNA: TGTGCCAGCAGCCCCCCGAGGGGACACCGCACCGGGGAGCTGTTTTTT

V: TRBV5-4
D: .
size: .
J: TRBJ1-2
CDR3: CASSTGTAPGGYTF
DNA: TGTGCCAGCAGCACCGGGACGGCGCCGGGCGGCTACACCTTC

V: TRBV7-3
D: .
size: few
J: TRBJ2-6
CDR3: CASSFVSSGANVLTF
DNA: TGTGCCAGCAGCTTCGTCAGCTCTGGGGCCAACGTCCTGACTTTC

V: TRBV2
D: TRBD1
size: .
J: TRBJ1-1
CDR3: CASDREYTEAFF
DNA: TGTGCCAGTGACAGGGAATACACTGAAGCTTTCTTT

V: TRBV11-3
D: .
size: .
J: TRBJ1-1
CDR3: CASSPNVGTEAFF
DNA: TGTGCCAGCAGCCCCAACGTGGGGACTGAAGCTTTCTTT

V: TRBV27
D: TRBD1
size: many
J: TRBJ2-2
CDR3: CASSTPTGPGELFF
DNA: TGTGCCAGCAGTACACCGACAGGGCCCGGGGAGCTGTTTTTT

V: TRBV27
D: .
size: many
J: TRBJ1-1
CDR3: CASRGTVYMNTEAFF
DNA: TGTGCCAGCAGGGGCACAGTTTATATGAACACTGAAGCTTTCTTT

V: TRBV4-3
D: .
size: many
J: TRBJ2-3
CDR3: CASSQDWDGGGTDTQYF
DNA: TGCGCCAGCAGCCAAGATTGGGACGGCGGAGGCACAGATACGCAGTATTTT

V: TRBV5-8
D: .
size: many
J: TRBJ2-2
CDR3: CASSPRRLDYTGELFF
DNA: TGTGCCAGCAGCCCTCGCCGACTAGACTACACCGGGGAGCTGTTTTTT

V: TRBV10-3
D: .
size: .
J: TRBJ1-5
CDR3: CAISETSGAVNQPQHF
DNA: TGTGCCATCAGTGAAACCTCAGGGGCAGTCAATCAGCCCCAGCATTTT

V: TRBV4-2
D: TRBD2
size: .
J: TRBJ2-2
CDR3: CASTQNAGGQSGELFF
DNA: TGTGCCAGCACCCAAAATGCGGGGGGGCAGTCCGGGGAGCTGTTTTTT

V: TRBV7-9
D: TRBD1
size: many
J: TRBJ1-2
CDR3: CASSRIMTGGSGYGYTF
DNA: TGTGCCAGCAGCCGTATCATGACAGGGGGGAGCGGCTATGGCTACACCTTC

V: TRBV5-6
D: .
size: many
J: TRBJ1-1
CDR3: CASSLYRRYTEAFF
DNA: TGTGCCAGCAGCCTCTATCGGAGGTACACTGAAGCTTTCTTT

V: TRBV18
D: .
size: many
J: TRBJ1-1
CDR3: CASSPQGAPEAFF
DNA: TGTGCCAGCTCACCTCAGGGTGCCCCTGAAGCTTTCTTT

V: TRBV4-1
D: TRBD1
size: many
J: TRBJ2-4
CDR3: CASSQTGGSKNIQYF
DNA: TGCGCCAGCAGCCAAACAGGGGGCTCCAAAAACATTCAGTACTTC

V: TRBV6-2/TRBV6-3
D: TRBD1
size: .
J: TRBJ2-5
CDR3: CASRPRSWDRGLGTQYF
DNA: TGTGCCAGCAGGCCACGATCCTGGGACAGAGGACTTGGGACCCAGTACTTC

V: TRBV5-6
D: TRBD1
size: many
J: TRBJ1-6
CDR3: CASSRRRQGTYNSPLHF
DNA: TGTGCCAGCAGCCGCCGTCGACAGGGAACTTATAATTCACCCCTCCACTTT

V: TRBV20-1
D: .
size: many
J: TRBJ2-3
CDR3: CSASNKVWSTDTQYF
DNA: TGCAGTGCTAGCAATAAGGTCTGGAGCACAGATACGCAGTATTTT

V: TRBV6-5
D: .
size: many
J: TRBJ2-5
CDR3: CASSRDNQETQYF
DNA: TGTGCCAGCAGCCGGGACAACCAAGAGACCCAGTACTTC

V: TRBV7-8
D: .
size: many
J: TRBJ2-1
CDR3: CASSLGQASYNEQFF
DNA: TGTGCCAGCAGCTTGGGTCAGGCCTCCTACAATGAGCAGTTCTTC

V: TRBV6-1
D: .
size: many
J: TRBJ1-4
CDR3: CASSLLQEVEKLFF
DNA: TGTGCCAGCAGTCTTCTCCAAGAGGTTGAAAAACTGTTTTTT

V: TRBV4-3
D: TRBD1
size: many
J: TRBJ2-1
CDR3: CASSQEPGQGRNEQFF
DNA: TGCGCCAGCAGCCAAGAACCGGGACAGGGTAGGAATGAGCAGTTCTTC

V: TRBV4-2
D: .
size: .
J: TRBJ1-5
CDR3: CASSQGGVVGQPQHF
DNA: TGTGCCAGCAGCCAAGGGGGCGTTGTCGGGCAGCCCCAGCATTTT

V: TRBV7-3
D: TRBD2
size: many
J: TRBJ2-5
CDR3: CASSLHRTSGGQETQYF
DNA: TGTGCCAGCAGCCTGCATCGGACTAGCGGGGGGCAAGAGACCCAGTACTTC

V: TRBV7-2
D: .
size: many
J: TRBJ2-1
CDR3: CASSARAQGLSNEQFF
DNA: TGTGCCAGCAGCGCCCGGGCGCAGGGCCTATCAAATGAGCAGTTCTTC

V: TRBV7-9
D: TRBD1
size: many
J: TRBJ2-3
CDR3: CASTRSSGGEGTDTQYF
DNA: TGTGCCAGCACCCGGTCGTCAGGGGGTGAAGGGACAGATACGCAGTATTTT

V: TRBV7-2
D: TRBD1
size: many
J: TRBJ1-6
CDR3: CASSSGTGQGSPLHF
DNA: TGTGCCAGCAGCTCAGGGACAGGGCAGGGCTCACCCCTCCACTTT

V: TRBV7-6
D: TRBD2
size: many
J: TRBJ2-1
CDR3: CASSLMLAGYEQFF
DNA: TGTGCCAGCAGCTTAATGCTAGCGGGGTATGAGCAGTTCTTC

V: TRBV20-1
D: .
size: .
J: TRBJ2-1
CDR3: CSALPHGGRASSYNEQFF
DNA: TGCAGTGCCCTCCCTCACGGTGGCAGAGCTTCCTCCTACAATGAGCAGTTCTTC

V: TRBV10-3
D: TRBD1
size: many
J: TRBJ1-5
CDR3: CAISEMGQGNQPQHF
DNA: TGTGCCATCAGTGAAATGGGACAGGGGAATCAGCCCCAGCATTTT

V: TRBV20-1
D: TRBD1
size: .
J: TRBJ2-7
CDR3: CSAPPPAGGGEQYF
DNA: TGCAGTGCCCCACCCCCCGCAGGGGGTGGCGAGCAGTACTTC

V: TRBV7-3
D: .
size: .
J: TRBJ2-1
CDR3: CASSRRRSSYNEQFF
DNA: TGTGCCAGCAGCCGCCGGAGGAGCTCCTACAATGAGCAGTTCTTC

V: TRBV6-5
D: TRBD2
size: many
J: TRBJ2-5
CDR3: CASSYLKGRAASETQYF
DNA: TGTGCCAGCAGTTACTTGAAAGGGAGGGCCGCCTCGGAGACCCAGTACTTC

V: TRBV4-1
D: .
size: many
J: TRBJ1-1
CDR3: CASSQDPNSDMNTEAFF
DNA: TGCGCCAGCAGCCAAGATCCGAACAGCGATATGAACACTGAAGCTTTCTTT